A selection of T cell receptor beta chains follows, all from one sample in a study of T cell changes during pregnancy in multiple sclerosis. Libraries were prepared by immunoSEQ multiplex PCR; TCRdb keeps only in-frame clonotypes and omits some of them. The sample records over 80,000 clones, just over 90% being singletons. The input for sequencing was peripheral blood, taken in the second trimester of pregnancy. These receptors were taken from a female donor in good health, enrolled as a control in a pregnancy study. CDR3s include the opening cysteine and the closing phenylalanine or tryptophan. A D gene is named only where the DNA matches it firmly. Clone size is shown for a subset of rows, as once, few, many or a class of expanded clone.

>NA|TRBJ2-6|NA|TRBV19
TGTGCCAGTATCGGAGGCTCTGGGGCCAACGTCCTGACTTTC
CASIGGSGANVLTF
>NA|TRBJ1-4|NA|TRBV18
TGTGCCAGCTCACCCCGACAGGTAGAGGTCGAAAAACTGTTTTTT
CASSPRQVEVEKLFF
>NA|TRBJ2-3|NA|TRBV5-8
TGTGCCAGCAGCTTTCGGGGTAGTGCAGATACGCAGTATTTT
CASSFRGSADTQYF
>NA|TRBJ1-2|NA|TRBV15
TGTGCCACCAGCAGAGATCTCTGGCGGCAGGGCACGGGCAGAAACTATGGCTACACCTTC
CATSRDLWRQGTGRNYGYTF
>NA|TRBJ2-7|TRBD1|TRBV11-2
TGTGCCAGCAGCTCGAGGTTAGGGACAGGGGGTGGAGAGCAGTACTTC
CASSSRLGTGGGEQYF
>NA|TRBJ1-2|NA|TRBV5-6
TGTGCCGCCTCTTATGAGGGAGGCGCCTATGGCTACACCTTC
CAASYEGGAYGYTF
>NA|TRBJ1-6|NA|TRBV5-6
TGTGCCAGCAGCCTCACAAGGACATCCTATAATTCACCCCTCCACTTT
CASSLTRTSYNSPLHF
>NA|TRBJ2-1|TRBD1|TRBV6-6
TGTGCCAGCAGGATCTCGACAGGGGAGGCCTACAATGAGCAGTTCTTC
CASRISTGEAYNEQFF
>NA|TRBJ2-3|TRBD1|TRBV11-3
TGTGCCAGCAGCTCAGGGGGCGCGTTAGATACGCAGTATTTT
CASSSGGALDTQYF
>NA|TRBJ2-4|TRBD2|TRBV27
TGTGCCAGCAGTTTAGGGTCTAGCGGGAGGGCCGGTGCCAAAAACATTCAGTACTTC
CASSLGSSGRAGAKNIQYF
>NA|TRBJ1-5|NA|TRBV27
TGTGCCAGCAGTCCCCTAATCAGCAATCAGCCCCAGCATTTT
CASSPLISNQPQHF
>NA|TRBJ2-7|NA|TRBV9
TGTGCCAGCAGCGTTGGCATCTCAAGTTCCTACGAGCAGTACTTC
CASSVGISSSYEQYF
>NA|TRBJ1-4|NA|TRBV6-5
TGTGCCAGCAGTCGACAGGCGAGAGGTGAAAAACTGTTTTTT
CASSRQARGEKLFF
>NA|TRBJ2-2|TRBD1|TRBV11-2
TGTGCCAGCAGCAAGGATTGGAGAGGACAGGGGGCAATCGGGGAGCTGTTTTTT
CASSKDWRGQGAIGELFF
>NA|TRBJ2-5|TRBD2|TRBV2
TGTGCCAGCAGTGACCCCACCGGACTAGCGGGAGGAGAGACCCAGTACTTC
CASSDPTGLAGGETQYF
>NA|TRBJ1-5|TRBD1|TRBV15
TGTGCCACCAGCAGAGGGCAGGGGGCTTCGAATCAGCCCCAGCATTTT
CATSRGQGASNQPQHF
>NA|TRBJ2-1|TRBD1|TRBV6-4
TGTGCCAGCAGTAAGCGACAGGGGAATGAGCAGTTCTTC
CASSKRQGNEQFF
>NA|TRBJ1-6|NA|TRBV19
TGTGCCAGTAGAGGAGGAAGGACTCGACGAGATAATTCACCCCTCCACTTT
CASRGGRTRRDNSPLHF
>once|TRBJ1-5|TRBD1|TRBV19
TGTGCCAGTAGTATCGGCAGGGGGGGCAATCAGCCCCAGCATTTT
CASSIGRGGNQPQHF
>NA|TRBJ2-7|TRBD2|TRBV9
TGTGCCAGCAGCGTAGGTTCAGGGACTAGCGGGATCTCCTACGAGCAGTACTTC
CASSVGSGTSGISYEQYF
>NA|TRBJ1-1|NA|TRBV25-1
TGTGCCAGCAGTCCCCGGACAGCCCTGAATGGTGAAGCTTTCTTT
CASSPRTALNGEAFF
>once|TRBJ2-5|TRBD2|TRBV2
TGTGCCAGCAGTGAAGGGAGGCTAGCGGGAGGCCAGAGGGAGACCCAGTACTTC
CASSEGRLAGGQRETQYF
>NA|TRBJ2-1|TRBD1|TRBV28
TGTGCCAGCAGCCGGGACAGGGGATTAAATGAGCAGTTCTTC
CASSRDRGLNEQFF